This T cell receptor (beta chain) originates from a study of T cell responses to AZD1222 COVID-19 vaccine. General study findings and limits: Baseline testing showed seropositivity in only a handful of AZD1222 recipients.

Generated by immunoSEQ multiplex PCR, the TCRdb table keeps only in-frame clones and is missing some. The sample consists of about 140,000 clones, around 94% of them appearing once. Concerning this clone itself: Its matching antigen is unknown.

This CDR3 has 14 residues. J was trimmed by 4 bases and V by 3 bases; bases with no gene match: 3. Germline V gene data show CDR1 as SEHNR and CDR2 as FQNEAQ (reference sequence). The sequenced sample was peripheral blood, obtained 28 days after the second AZD1222 dose. The receptor was derived from an adult who received the AZD1222 COVID-19 vaccine. This chain joins TRBV7-9 and TRBJ1-5, with 7 bases fitting TRBD1. The CDR3 spells CASSLTGTNQPQHF. CDR3 DNA: TGTGCCAGCAGCTTGACAGGGACAAATCAGCCCCAGCATTTT.